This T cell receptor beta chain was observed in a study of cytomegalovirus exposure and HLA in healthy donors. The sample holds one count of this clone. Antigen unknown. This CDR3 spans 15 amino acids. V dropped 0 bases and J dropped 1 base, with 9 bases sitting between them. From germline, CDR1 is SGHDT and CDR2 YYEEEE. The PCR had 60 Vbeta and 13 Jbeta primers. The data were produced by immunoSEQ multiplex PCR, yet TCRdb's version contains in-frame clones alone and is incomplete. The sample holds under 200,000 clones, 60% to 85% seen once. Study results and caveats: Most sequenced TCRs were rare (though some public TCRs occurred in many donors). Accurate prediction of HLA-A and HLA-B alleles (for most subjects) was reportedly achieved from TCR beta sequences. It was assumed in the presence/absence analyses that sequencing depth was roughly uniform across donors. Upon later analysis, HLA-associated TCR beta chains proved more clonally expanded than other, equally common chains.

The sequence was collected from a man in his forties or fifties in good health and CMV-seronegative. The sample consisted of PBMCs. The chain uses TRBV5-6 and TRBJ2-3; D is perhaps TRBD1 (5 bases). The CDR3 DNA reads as TGTGCCAGCAGCTTGGTGGTAGGGGGCACAGATACGCAGTATTTT. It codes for CASSLVVGGTDTQYF.